This is a list of T cell receptor beta chains from one sample in a study of CD8 T cells in ankylosing spondylitis. TCRdb analysed the 5' RACE reads with MiXCR anew, one entry per CDR3 protein. The table includes 700,000 or so distinct CDR3 sequences, 15% to 20% detected once. Input material: blood, either unsorted or a sorted T cell fraction (not recorded which). The receptors were sampled from a male donor with ankylosing spondylitis. CDR3s include the opening cysteine and the closing phenylalanine or tryptophan. D genes are given only for firm matches. Clone size appears in some rows only: once, few, many, or a class for an expanded clone.

D gene	clone size	V gene	J gene	CDR3 length	CDR3 DNA	CDR3 protein
.	few	TRBV7-7	TRBJ2-7	13	TGTGCGGGTTCGGGACTCCTGTGGAGAGAGCAGTACTTC	CAGSGLLWREQYF
TRBD1	.	TRBV2	TRBJ2-7	11	TGTGCCAGCAGTGCCCCCGGGACAGAGTCTTTC	CASSAPGTESF
.	few	TRBV6-2/TRBV6-3	TRBJ1-6	16	TGTGCCAGCAGCCCGGTGGACGGCACCTATAATTCACCCCTCCACTTT	CASSPVDGTYNSPLHF
.	.	TRBV6-4	TRBJ2-3	16	TGTGCCAGCAGTGACTCAGCGGGACAGCCCACAGATACGCAGTATTTT	CASSDSAGQPTDTQYF
.	.	TRBV11-3	TRBJ2-7	14	TGTGCCAGCAGCTTAGATCTTACTTCCTACGAGCAGTACTTC	CASSLDLTSYEQYF
.	few	TRBV5-1	TRBJ1-1	14	TGCGCCAGCAGGGTGGGACTAGGGGTGACTGAAGCTTTCTTT	CASRVGLGVTEAFF
.	.	TRBV30	TRBJ2-3	16	TGTGCCTGGAGTGCCGGGACCACAACCAGCACAGATACGCAGTATTTT	CAWSAGTTTSTDTQYF
TRBD1	few	TRBV7-9	TRBJ1-3	15	TGTGCCAGCAGCTTAGGACCGGGACAGGCATACACCATATATTTT	CASSLGPGQAYTIYF
TRBD2	few	TRBV10-3	TRBJ2-4	16	TGTGCCATCAGTGAGAGGCTAGCGGGAGTAGGAAACATTCAGTACTTC	CAISERLAGVGNIQYF
.	.	TRBV3-1	TRBJ2-4	17	TGTGCCAGCAGCCAAGTAAGAGGGGGTTCTGCCAAAAACATTCAGTACTTC	CASSQVRGGSAKNIQYF
TRBD1	few	TRBV5-1	TRBJ2-7	15	TGCGCCAGCAGCTACTTGCCCGGGACAGGAGAAATGCAGTACTTC	CASSYLPGTGEMQYF
TRBD2	many	TRBV28	TRBJ2-2	22	TGTGCCAGCAGTCCCAATCTCGCACAGGGTTGGGGACTAGAGGGGATGGCCGGGGAGCTGTTTTTT	CASSPNLAQGWGLEGMAGELFF
TRBD2	.	TRBV24-1	TRBJ2-7	16	TGTGCCACCAGTGAGGCTAGCGGGGGCTTCTCCTACGAGCAGTACTTC	CATSEASGGFSYEQYF
.	few	TRBV9	TRBJ1-6	13	TGTGCCAGCAGCGTGGGAGGGCTTTCACCCCTCCACTTT	CASSVGGLSPLHF
TRBD2	few	TRBV20-1	TRBJ2-5	16	TGCAGTGCGACAGGACTAGCGGGGGCAATCCAAGAGACCCAGTACTTC	CSATGLAGAIQETQYF
TRBD1	.	TRBV5-1	TRBJ2-3	17	TGCGCCAGCAGCTCGACGATGACAGGGGGCGGCACAGATACGCAGTATTTT	CASSSTMTGGGTDTQYF
.	.	TRBV30	TRBJ1-1	12	TGTGCCGGTAGAGAGATGAACACTGAAGCTTTCTTT	CAGREMNTEAFF
TRBD2	few	TRBV7-6	TRBJ2-5	16	TGTGCCAGCAGCTCCCTAGCGGGAGGACTAAAAGAGACCCAGTACTTC	CASSSLAGGLKETQYF
TRBD1	many	TRBV12-3/TRBV12-4	TRBJ1-2	13	TGTGCCAGCAGTTTAGAAGGGGGCGGTGGCTACACCTTC	CASSLEGGGGYTF
TRBD2	.	TRBV10-3	TRBJ2-1	17	TGTGCCATCAGTGAGTCCGGCCTAGCGGGAGGTAGCAATGAGCAGTTCTTC	CAISESGLAGGSNEQFF
TRBD1	few	TRBV12-3/TRBV12-4	TRBJ2-5	14	TGTGCCAGCAGTGGGACAGGTGGTCAAGAGACCCAGTACTTC	CASSGTGGQETQYF
TRBD1	.	TRBV2	TRBJ2-1	16	TGTGCCAGCGCTGCACAGGGGGGAGGCACCTACAATGAGCAGTTCTTC	CASAAQGGGTYNEQFF
.	few	TRBV5-5	TRBJ2-3	11	TGTGCCAGCAGCTTCAGCACCACGCAGTATTTT	CASSFSTTQYF
.	few	TRBV20-1	TRBJ2-1	16	TGCAGTGCTAGAGACCCCGAGGGATTGATCTACAATGAGCAGTTCTTC	CSARDPEGLIYNEQFF
TRBD1	many	TRBV5-1	TRBJ2-5	16	TGCGCCAGCAGCGGCATGACAGGGGTCCGCCAAGAGACCCAGTACTTC	CASSGMTGVRQETQYF
.	.	TRBV14	TRBJ2-3	14	TGTGCCAGCAGCTCTCTTATAGGGGCGGGAACGCAGTATTTT	CASSSLIGAGTQYF
TRBD1	few	TRBV12-3/TRBV12-4	TRBJ1-2	14	TGTGCCAGCAGTTTTCCGGGACAGGCTTCTGGCTACACCTTC	CASSFPGQASGYTF
TRBD2	.	TRBV6-2/TRBV6-3	TRBJ2-7	13	TGTGCCAGCATTTCGGGAGGGTTCGACGAGCAGTACTTC	CASISGGFDEQYF
.	.	TRBV21-1	TRBJ2-1	17	TGTGCCAGCAGCAAAAGTGGCAGGGGGGAGTTTTGTAATGAGCAGTTCTTC	CASSKSGRGEFCNEQFF
TRBD2	few	TRBV27	TRBJ2-1	16	TGTGCCAGCAGTTCCGGACCGGGACTAGCGGGAGTTGAGCAGTTCTTC	CASSSGPGLAGVEQFF
.	many	TRBV10-3	TRBJ2-7	14	TGTGCCATCAGTGAGCCAGGGGAAGCCTACGAGCAGTACTTC	CAISEPGEAYEQYF
.	.	TRBV18	TRBJ2-2	13	TGTGCCAGCTCACCTCTCCCAGCCGGGGAGCTGTTTTTT	CASSPLPAGELFF
TRBD2	.	TRBV20-1	TRBJ2-1	15	TGCAGTGCCCCACGGCACGGGAGGGCTTACAATGAGCAGTTCTTC	CSAPRHGRAYNEQFF
.	few	TRBV25-1	TRBJ2-3	15	TGTGCCAGCTCCTCGGGCGGGGGCCGCACAGATACGCAGTATTTT	CASSSGGGRTDTQYF
.	few	TRBV20-1	TRBJ2-3	12	TGCAGTGCTAGAGCGGGCGCAGATACGCAGTATTTT	CSARAGADTQYF
.	many	TRBV12-3/TRBV12-4	TRBJ1-5	14	TGTGCCAGCAGTCCCGGACAGTTTAATCAGCCCCAGCATTTT	CASSPGQFNQPQHF
TRBD1	.	TRBV3-1	TRBJ1-2	16	TGTGCCAGCAGCCAGAGGACAGGGGCAGCACTTTATGGCTACACCTTC	CASSQRTGAALYGYTF
.	few	TRBV6-2/TRBV6-3	TRBJ2-1	21	TGTGCCAGCAGTTACTCGAGAGGGGGCCTCTCCCGGGAGGGCCTTAGCAATGAGCAGTTCTTC	CASSYSRGGLSREGLSNEQFF
.	.	TRBV19	TRBJ1-5	15	TGTGCCAGTAGTATAGCTTCAGGCGAGAATCAGCCCCAGCATTTT	CASSIASGENQPQHF
.	few	TRBV7-6	TRBJ2-3	15	TGTGCCAGCAGCTTAGATGAGGGCAGCACAGATACGCAGTATTTT	CASSLDEGSTDTQYF
.	.	TRBV3-1	TRBJ2-1	15	TGTGCCAGCAGCCATGGGTTAGGGCCGAACAATGAGCAGTTCTTC	CASSHGLGPNNEQFF
.	.	TRBV4-1	TRBJ1-4	17	TGCGCCAGCAGCCAAGAAAGACGGACAATAACTAATGAAAAACTGTTTTTT	CASSQERRTITNEKLFF
TRBD2	many	TRBV28	TRBJ2-2	16	TGTGCCAGCAGTTTTTTTGGGACTAGAGGCACCGGGGAGCTGTTTTTT	CASSFFGTRGTGELFF
.	.	TRBV28	TRBJ2-1	11	TGTGCCAGCAGTAGCAAGTATGAGCAGTTCTTC	CASSSKYEQFF
.	.	TRBV20-1	TRBJ1-2	15	TGCAGTGCTAAGTCCCATTCAGGGCAACTCTATGGCTACACCTTC	CSAKSHSGQLYGYTF
.	many	TRBV29-1	TRBJ1-1	12	TGCAGCGTTGATAACGGGAACACTGAAGCTTTCTTT	CSVDNGNTEAFF
TRBD2	.	TRBV7-9	TRBJ2-1	15	TGTGCCAGCAGCCCACTAGCGGGAGTACTCAATGAGCAGTTCTTC	CASSPLAGVLNEQFF
.	many	TRBV12-3/TRBV12-4	TRBJ2-5	17	TGTGCCAGCAGTTTCTGGGTGGAGGGGGGGGGCCAAGAGACCCAGTACTTC	CASSFWVEGGGQETQYF
TRBD2	many	TRBV4-1	TRBJ2-7	14	TGCGCCAGCAGCCAACCGACTAGCGGGAGAAAGCAGTACTTC	CASSQPTSGRKQYF
.	.	TRBV12-3/TRBV12-4	TRBJ2-1	15	TGTGCCAGCAGTTTGAGGGTTAACGGCTACAATGAGCAGTTCTTC	CASSLRVNGYNEQFF
TRBD2	few	TRBV10-3	TRBJ2-1	17	TGTGCCATCAGAACCGGGACTAGCGGGGGGGCCTACAATGAGCAGTTCTTC	CAIRTGTSGGAYNEQFF
TRBD1	few	TRBV24-1	TRBJ1-5	13	TGTGCCACCAGCCGGACAGGGTCTCAGCCCCAGCATTTT	CATSRTGSQPQHF
.	few	TRBV18	TRBJ2-1	13	TGTGCCAGCTCACCAATCTCCTACAATGAGCAGTTCTTC	CASSPISYNEQFF